A selection of T cell receptor beta chains follows, all from one sample in a study of cytomegalovirus exposure and HLA in healthy donors. TCRdb's copy holds only in-frame clones and misses some; the assay was immunoSEQ multiplex PCR. The sample consists of 160,000 or so clones, roughly four fifths of them appearing once. The material sequenced was PBMCs. These receptors were collected from a woman in her thirties or forties in good health and CMV-seronegative. Each CDR3 is given with its conserved first and last residue. The order of the fields is CDR3 protein, CDR3 DNA, D gene, clone size, J gene, V gene. The D gene is left open where the match is weak. A clone size is listed for some rows: how often the clone was seen (once, few, many), or a class if it is expanded.

CDR3aa: CASSPRTGPYEQYF; CDR3nt: TGTGCCAGCAGCCCTAGGACAGGGCCTTACGAGCAGTACTTC; d_gene: TRBD1; abundance: -; j_gene: TRBJ2-7; v_gene: TRBV5-8
CDR3aa: CASSPRSRLGETQYF; CDR3nt: TGCGCCAGCAGCCCGAGGTCCCGTCTCGGAGAGACCCAGTACTTC; d_gene: -; abundance: -; j_gene: TRBJ2-5; v_gene: TRBV5-1
CDR3aa: CASGAAVNTEAFF; CDR3nt: TGTGCCAGCGGGGCCGCGGTGAACACTGAAGCTTTCTTT; d_gene: -; abundance: -; j_gene: TRBJ1-1; v_gene: TRBV6-1
CDR3aa: CASSLGTGGNEQFF; CDR3nt: TGTGCCAGCAGCTTAGGGACAGGGGGGAATGAGCAGTTCTTC; d_gene: TRBD1; abundance: -; j_gene: TRBJ2-1; v_gene: TRBV7-9
CDR3aa: CASSYPLGEGSTEAFF; CDR3nt: TGTGCCAGCAGTTACCCCCTGGGGGAGGGGAGCACTGAAGCTTTCTTT; d_gene: -; abundance: -; j_gene: TRBJ1-1; v_gene: TRBV6-6
CDR3aa: CASSLQASSYEQYF; CDR3nt: TGTGCCAGCTCACTCCAGGCGAGCTCCTACGAGCAGTACTTC; d_gene: -; abundance: -; j_gene: TRBJ2-7; v_gene: TRBV18
CDR3aa: CASSGLGNTGELFF; CDR3nt: TGTGCCAGTTCGGGACTGGGGAACACCGGGGAGCTGTTTTTT; d_gene: -; abundance: -; j_gene: TRBJ2-2; v_gene: TRBV19
CDR3aa: CASSTGFENTEAFF; CDR3nt: TGCGCCAGCAGCACCGGGTTCGAGAACACTGAAGCTTTCTTT; d_gene: -; abundance: -; j_gene: TRBJ1-1; v_gene: TRBV5-1
CDR3aa: CSVQGAGNTIYF; CDR3nt: TGCAGCGTTCAGGGTGCCGGAAACACCATATATTTT; d_gene: -; abundance: -; j_gene: TRBJ1-3; v_gene: TRBV29-1
CDR3aa: CATSIDRGPTYEQYF; CDR3nt: TGTGCCACCAGCATTGACAGGGGCCCAACCTACGAGCAGTACTTC; d_gene: TRBD1; abundance: few; j_gene: TRBJ2-7; v_gene: TRBV15
CDR3aa: CASNEQGWDEKLFF; CDR3nt: TGTGCCAGCAATGAACAGGGGTGGGATGAAAAACTGTTTTTT; d_gene: TRBD1; abundance: -; j_gene: TRBJ1-4; v_gene: TRBV28
CDR3aa: CSADAEYGYTF; CDR3nt: TGCAGTGCTGACGCGGAGTATGGCTACACCTTC; d_gene: -; abundance: -; j_gene: TRBJ1-2; v_gene: TRBV20-1
CDR3aa: CASSGPGGQETQYF; CDR3nt: TGTGCCAGCAGTGGGCCCGGCGGCCAAGAGACCCAGTACTTC; d_gene: -; abundance: few; j_gene: TRBJ2-5; v_gene: TRBV2
CDR3aa: CASSMDRQGNQPQHF; CDR3nt: TGTGCCAGCAGTATGGACCGACAGGGTAATCAGCCCCAGCATTTT; d_gene: TRBD1; abundance: -; j_gene: TRBJ1-5; v_gene: TRBV6-6
CDR3aa: CASSKVEREGLNEQFF; CDR3nt: TGTGCCAGCAGCAAAGTTGAGCGGGAGGGCCTTAATGAGCAGTTCTTC; d_gene: -; abundance: -; j_gene: TRBJ2-1; v_gene: TRBV21-1
CDR3aa: CSVTQGLEAFF; CDR3nt: TGCAGCGTTACACAGGGCCTTGAAGCTTTCTTT; d_gene: -; abundance: few; j_gene: TRBJ1-1; v_gene: TRBV29-1
CDR3aa: CASSFEERSSYEQYF; CDR3nt: TGTGCCAGCAGCTTTGAGGAAAGGAGCTCCTACGAGCAGTACTTC; d_gene: -; abundance: -; j_gene: TRBJ2-7; v_gene: TRBV7-8
CDR3aa: CASSLRGGVPDTQYF; CDR3nt: TGCGCCAGCAGCTTGAGGGGGGGCGTACCAGATACGCAGTATTTT; d_gene: -; abundance: -; j_gene: TRBJ2-3; v_gene: TRBV5-1
CDR3aa: CASLEAGDFEAFF; CDR3nt: TGTGCCAGCTTAGAGGCCGGGGATTTTGAAGCTTTCTTT; d_gene: -; abundance: -; j_gene: TRBJ1-1; v_gene: TRBV5-6
CDR3aa: CASSLTWTSGRGWQETQYF; CDR3nt: TGTGCCAGCAGCTTAACGTGGACTAGCGGGAGGGGTTGGCAAGAGACCCAGTACTTC; d_gene: TRBD2; abundance: -; j_gene: TRBJ2-5; v_gene: TRBV5-6
CDR3aa: CAYLFHSPREKHEKLFF; CDR3nt: TGTGCCTACCTTTTTCATTCCCCACGGGAGAAGCATGAAAAACTGTTTTTT; d_gene: -; abundance: -; j_gene: TRBJ1-4; v_gene: TRBV30
CDR3aa: CASSFGSSGGTGELFF; CDR3nt: TGTGCCAGCAGCTTCGGCAGTAGCGGGGGCACCGGGGAGCTGTTTTTT; d_gene: TRBD2; abundance: few; j_gene: TRBJ2-2; v_gene: TRBV7-3
CDR3aa: CTSSQGPDRGLATNEKLFF; CDR3nt: TGCACCAGCAGCCAAGGGCCGGACAGGGGGCTCGCAACTAATGAAAAACTGTTTTTT; d_gene: -; abundance: once; j_gene: TRBJ1-4; v_gene: TRBV1
CDR3aa: CASSYVSHEQYF; CDR3nt: TGTGCCAGCAGCTATGTTAGTCACGAGCAGTACTTC; d_gene: -; abundance: -; j_gene: TRBJ2-7; v_gene: TRBV5-6
CDR3aa: CASSFGQGGEKLFF; CDR3nt: TGTGCCAGCAGCTTTGGACAGGGAGGGGAAAAACTGTTTTTT; d_gene: TRBD1; abundance: -; j_gene: TRBJ1-4; v_gene: TRBV5-6
CDR3aa: CASSPPTSATKNIQYF; CDR3nt: TGTGCCAGCTCACCACCTACTAGCGCGACCAAAAACATTCAGTACTTC; d_gene: TRBD2; abundance: -; j_gene: TRBJ2-4; v_gene: TRBV18
CDR3aa: CASRLSGRAGEGQFF; CDR3nt: TGCGCCAGCAGGTTGAGCGGGAGGGCCGGCGAGGGGCAGTTCTTC; d_gene: TRBD2; abundance: -; j_gene: TRBJ2-1; v_gene: TRBV5-1
CDR3aa: CASSHDGLANEQFF; CDR3nt: TGTGCCAGCAGCCACGACGGACTAGCAAATGAGCAGTTCTTC; d_gene: TRBD2; abundance: -; j_gene: TRBJ2-1; v_gene: TRBV14
CDR3aa: CASSDAGSGNTEAFF; CDR3nt: TGTGCCAGCAGTGATGCGGGCAGCGGTAACACTGAAGCTTTCTTT; d_gene: -; abundance: -; j_gene: TRBJ1-1; v_gene: TRBV25-1
CDR3aa: CASSPPGLAGGHEQFF; CDR3nt: TGTGCCAGCTCACCTCCGGGACTAGCGGGAGGGCATGAGCAGTTCTTC; d_gene: TRBD2; abundance: -; j_gene: TRBJ2-1; v_gene: TRBV18
CDR3aa: CASSERRRGTNYGYTF; CDR3nt: TGTGCCAGCAGTGAAAGACGTAGGGGGACTAACTATGGCTACACCTTC; d_gene: -; abundance: -; j_gene: TRBJ1-2; v_gene: TRBV6-1
CDR3aa: CASSDPGQGWGEQYF; CDR3nt: TGTGCCAGCAGTGACCCGGGACAGGGTTGGGGCGAGCAGTACTTC; d_gene: TRBD1; abundance: -; j_gene: TRBJ2-7; v_gene: TRBV6-1